This T cell receptor beta chain was sequenced in a study of cytotoxic CD8 clonotypes in ibrutinib-treated CLL. V shed 0 bases and J 1 base; nucleotides not matched to a gene: 10. From germline, CDR1 is LGHNA and CDR2 YSLEER. The CDR3 covers 19 residues. Libraries were prepared by immunoSEQ multiplex PCR; TCRdb keeps only in-frame clonotypes and omits some of them. The table lists 100,000 to 150,000 clones, approximately 85% of them singletons. The clonotype was recovered from a human donor with chronic lymphocytic leukemia. The sample consisted of PBMCs, taken after 24 months of ibrutinib treatment. The chain has TRBV4-3 and TRBJ2-1; 9 bases align to TRBD2. The CDR3 region has the DNA TGCGCCAGCAGCCAAGAGGTACAGCGGGGGGTGGGGTCCTACAATGAGCAGTTCTTC. Translation: CASSQEVQRGVGSYNEQFF.